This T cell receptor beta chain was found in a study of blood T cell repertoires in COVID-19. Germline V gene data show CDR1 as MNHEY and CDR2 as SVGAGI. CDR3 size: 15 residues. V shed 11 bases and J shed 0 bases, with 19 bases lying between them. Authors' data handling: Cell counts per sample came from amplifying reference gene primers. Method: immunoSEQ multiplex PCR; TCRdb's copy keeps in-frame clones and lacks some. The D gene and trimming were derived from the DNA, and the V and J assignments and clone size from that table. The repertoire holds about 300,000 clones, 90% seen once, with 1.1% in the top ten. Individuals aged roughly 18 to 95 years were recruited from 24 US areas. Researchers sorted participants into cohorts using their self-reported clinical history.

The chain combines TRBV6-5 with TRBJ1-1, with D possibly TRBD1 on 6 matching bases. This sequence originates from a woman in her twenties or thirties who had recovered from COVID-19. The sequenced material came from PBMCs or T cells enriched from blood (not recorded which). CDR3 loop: CAARGDRDMNTEAFF. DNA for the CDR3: TGTGCCGCCCGTGGGGACCGGGACATGAACACTGAAGCTTTCTTT.